The clone carrying this TCR beta chain was observed a handful of times. Its antigen is unknown. This may be a read error: a much more frequent sequence differs by one nucleotide. These data belong to a study of T cells in Graves' hyperthyroidism and ophthalmopathy. Points from the study as a whole: Most thyroid clonotypes with frequency above 0.001 were detected in blood.

Every diagnosis used clinical symptoms, serum thyroxine and TRAb, thyroid ultrasound and orbital computed tomography. Cells are PBMCs isolated from around 9.4 ml of fresh blood. Researchers amplified the TCR beta CDR3 regions from RNA transcripts. The primer set for the first-round RT-PCR of the TCR CDR3 was HTBI. TCRdb passed the multiplex PCR reads through MiXCR, listing each CDR3 protein once. This repertoire shows more than 150,000 distinct CDR3 sequences, about a sixth found once; its top ten account for about 29%. The clonotype comes from a woman in her forties or fifties with Graves' hyperthyroidism. The source material was blood.

DNA of the CDR3: TGTGCCAGCAGTGAATTAGCGGGGGCTGCCTACAATGAGCGGTTCTTC. This gives the protein CASSELAGAAYNERFF. This rearrangement joins TRBV6-1 to TRBJ2-1, with 9 nucleotides matching TRBD2. This CDR3 spans 16 amino acids. Germline V CDR1 and CDR2: MNHNS, SASEGT.